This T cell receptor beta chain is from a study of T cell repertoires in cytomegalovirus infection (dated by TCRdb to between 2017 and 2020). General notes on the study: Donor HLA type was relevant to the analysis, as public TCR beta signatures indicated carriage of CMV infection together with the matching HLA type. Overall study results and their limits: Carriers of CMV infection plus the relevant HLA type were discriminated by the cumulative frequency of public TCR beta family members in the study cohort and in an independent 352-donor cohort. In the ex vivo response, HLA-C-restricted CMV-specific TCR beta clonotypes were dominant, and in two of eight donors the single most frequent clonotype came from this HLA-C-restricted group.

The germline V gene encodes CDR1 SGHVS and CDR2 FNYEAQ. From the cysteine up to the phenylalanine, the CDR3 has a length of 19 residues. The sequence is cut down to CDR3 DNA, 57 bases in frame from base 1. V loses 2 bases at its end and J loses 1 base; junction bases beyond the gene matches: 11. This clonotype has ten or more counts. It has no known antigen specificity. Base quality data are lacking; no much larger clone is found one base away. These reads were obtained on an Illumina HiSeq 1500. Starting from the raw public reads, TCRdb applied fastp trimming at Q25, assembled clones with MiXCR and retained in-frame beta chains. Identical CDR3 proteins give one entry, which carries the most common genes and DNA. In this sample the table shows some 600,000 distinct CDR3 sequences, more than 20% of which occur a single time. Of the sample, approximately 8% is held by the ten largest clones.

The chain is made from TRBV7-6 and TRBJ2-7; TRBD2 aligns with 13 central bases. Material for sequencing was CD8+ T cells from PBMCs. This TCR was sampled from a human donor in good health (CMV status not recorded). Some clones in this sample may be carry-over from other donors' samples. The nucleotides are TGTGCCAGCAGCTTATCCCCGAGGACTAGCGGGGGTCTTTCCTACGAGCAGTACTTC. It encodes CASSLSPRTSGGLSYEQYF.